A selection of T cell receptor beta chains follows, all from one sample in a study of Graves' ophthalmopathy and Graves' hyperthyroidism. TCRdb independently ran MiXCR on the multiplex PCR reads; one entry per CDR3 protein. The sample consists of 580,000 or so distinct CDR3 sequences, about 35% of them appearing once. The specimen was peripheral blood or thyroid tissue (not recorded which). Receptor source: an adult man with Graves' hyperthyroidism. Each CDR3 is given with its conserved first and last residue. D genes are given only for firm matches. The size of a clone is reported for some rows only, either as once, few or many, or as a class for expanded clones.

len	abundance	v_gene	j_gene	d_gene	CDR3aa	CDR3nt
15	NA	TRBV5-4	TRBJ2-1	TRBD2	CASSVGLATYNEQFF	TGTGCCAGCAGCGTAGGACTAGCGACCTACAATGAGCAGTTCTTC
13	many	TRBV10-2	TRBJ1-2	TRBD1	CASSDRGPDGYTF	TGCGCCAGCAGTGACAGGGGGCCCGATGGCTACACCTTC
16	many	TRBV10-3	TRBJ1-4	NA	CAISESSGVQGEKLFF	TGTGCCATCAGTGAGTCGAGCGGGGTACAGGGAGAAAAACTGTTTTTT
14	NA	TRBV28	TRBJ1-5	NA	CASSLARTNQPQHF	TGTGCCAGCAGTTTGGCCCGGACCAATCAGCCCCAGCATTTT
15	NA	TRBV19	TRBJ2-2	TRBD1	CASSEGQGGTGELFF	TGTGCCAGTAGTGAAGGACAGGGCGGCACCGGGGAGCTGTTTTTT
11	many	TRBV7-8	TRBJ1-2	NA	CASSSLGGYTF	TGTGCCAGCAGCTCCCTGGGGGGCTACACCTTC
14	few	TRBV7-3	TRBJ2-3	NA	CASSLPRLTNEQYF	TGTGCCAGCAGCTTACCGAGGCTGACCAATGAGCAGTATTTT
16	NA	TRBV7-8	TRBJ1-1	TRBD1	CASSGVSGGQNTEAFF	TGTGCCAGCAGCGGCGTCTCAGGGGGCCAGAACACTGAAGCTTTCTTT
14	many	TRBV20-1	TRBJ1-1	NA	CSARGGQLNTEAFF	TGCAGTGCTAGAGGCGGACAGTTGAACACTGAAGCTTTCTTT
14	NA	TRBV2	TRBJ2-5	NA	CASSDAGRQETQYF	TGTGCCAGCAGTGACGCAGGGCGCCAAGAGACCCAGTACTTC
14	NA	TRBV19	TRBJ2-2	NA	CASTHNGVPGELFF	TGTGCCAGTACCCACAATGGGGTTCCCGGGGAGCTGTTTTTT
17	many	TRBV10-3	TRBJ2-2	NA	CAISEKGQKTNTGELFF	TGTGCCATCAGTGAGAAAGGACAGAAGACGAACACCGGGGAGCTGTTTTTT
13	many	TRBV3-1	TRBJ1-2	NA	CASSQLGTEGYTF	TGTGCCAGCAGCCAATTGGGGACGGAAGGCTACACCTTC
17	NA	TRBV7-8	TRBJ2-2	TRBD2	CASSFGLAGGNTGELFF	TGTGCCAGCAGCTTCGGACTAGCGGGAGGGAACACCGGGGAGCTGTTTTTT
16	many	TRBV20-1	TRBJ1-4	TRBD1	CSARDPRQGSGEKLFF	TGCAGTGCTAGAGATCCCCGACAGGGAAGTGGTGAAAAACTGTTTTTT
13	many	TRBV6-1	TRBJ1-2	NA	CASSEAGSYGYTF	TGTGCCAGCAGTGAAGCAGGGAGCTATGGCTACACCTTC
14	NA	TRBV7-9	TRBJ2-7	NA	CASSFRDGEYEQYF	TGTGCCAGCAGCTTCCGGGACGGAGAATACGAGCAGTACTTC
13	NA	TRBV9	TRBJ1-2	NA	CANSVSQSVGYTF	TGCGCCAACAGCGTAAGTCAGAGCGTTGGCTACACCTTC
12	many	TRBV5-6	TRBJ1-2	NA	CASSFGVHDSPF	TGTGCCAGCAGCTTTGGGGTGCACGATTCGCCATTC
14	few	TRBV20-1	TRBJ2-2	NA	CSARNPRGTGELFF	TGCAGTGCTAGGAATCCGAGGGGCACCGGGGAGCTGTTTTTT
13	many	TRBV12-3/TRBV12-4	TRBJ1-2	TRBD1	CASNGQGLEGYTF	TGTGCCAGCAATGGACAGGGATTGGAGGGCTACACCTTC
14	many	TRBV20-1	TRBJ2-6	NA	CSAGALGRANVLTF	TGCAGTGCTGGAGCGCTCGGGAGGGCCAACGTCCTGACTTTC
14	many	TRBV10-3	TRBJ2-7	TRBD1	CAIRTPTGRDEQYF	TGTGCCATCAGGACTCCGACAGGGCGCGACGAGCAGTACTTC
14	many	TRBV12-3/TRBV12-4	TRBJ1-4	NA	CASTPRGADEKLFF	TGTGCCAGCACGCCGAGGGGGGCGGATGAAAAACTGTTTTTT
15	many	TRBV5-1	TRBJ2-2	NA	CASSLTGKDTGELFF	TGCGCCAGCAGCTTGACAGGGAAGGACACCGGGGAGCTGTTTTTT
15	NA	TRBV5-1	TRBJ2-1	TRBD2	CASSPGLAGAGEQFF	TGCGCCAGCAGCCCGGGACTAGCGGGAGCTGGTGAGCAGTTCTTC
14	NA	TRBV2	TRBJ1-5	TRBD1	CASRRDRVGQPQHF	TGTGCCAGCAGAAGGGACAGGGTAGGGCAGCCCCAGCATTTT